This T cell receptor (beta chain) was recovered during a study of T cells in Graves' hyperthyroidism and ophthalmopathy. Notes on the study in general: Among clonotypes expanded in thyroid above 0.001, most were also found in blood.

CDR1 and CDR2 (germline): SGHRS, YFSETQ. The V end lost 2 bases, the J end lost 8 bases, and 8 bases lay between the germline ends. The CDR3 loop spans 12 amino acids. Points on this clonotype: What it binds is not known.

Diagnosis rested on symptoms, serum thyroxine and TRAb, thyroid ultrasound, and orbital computed tomography. RNA transcripts yielded amplified TCR beta CDR3 regions. First-round RT-PCR targeting the TCR CDR3 was performed with the HTBI primer set. One entry per CDR3 protein results from TCRdb running MiXCR on the multiplex PCR reads. The data show some 490,000 distinct CDR3 sequences, around a fifth seen once. The V call is TRBV5-1, the J call TRBJ2-1, with D perhaps matching TRBD1 (5 bases). The TCR was taken from an older woman with Graves' ophthalmopathy. Sequenced: blood. CDR3 in amino acids: CASSFQGDEQFF. The CDR3 DNA reads as TGCGCCAGCAGCTTTCAGGGCGATGAGCAGTTCTTC. The full variable domain, completed using reference TRBV5-1 and TRBJ2-1, is KAGVTQTPRYLIKTRGQQVTLSCSPISGHRSVSWYQQTPGQGLQFLFEYFSETQRNKGNFPGRFSGRQFSNSRSEMNVSTLELGDSALYLCASSFQGDEQFFGPGTRLTVL.